This TCR beta chain was captured in a study of shared clonotypes between healthy human individuals. Clones were read by immunoSEQ multiplex PCR, and TCRdb kept only the in-frame ones, dropping some. The sample has 2,500,000 or so clones; around nine tenths are singletons. The study's findings and limits: Sample collection involved blood only; tissue repertoires are likely different. On the whole, naive subsets had larger estimated richness than memory subsets had. The four-donor shared clonotypes exceeded non-shared clonotypes in generation probability, with non-shared ones scoring lower.

This clone has more than one count but fewer than ten. The antigen is not known. V was pared by 2 bases and J by 2 bases, with 11 bases between. Germline loops: CDR1 SGHDT, CDR2 YYEEEE. The CDR3 contains 15 residues. The clonotype originates from a man aged 18 to 35 in good health. The specimen was naive CD4+ T cells sorted from blood. Subset in this sample: CD45RA+ positively selected. This chain links TRBV5-6 with TRBJ1-5; possible D gene TRBD1, 5 bases. The CDR3 region is CASSLSGWGNQPQHF. For the CDR3, the DNA is TGTGCCAGCAGCTTATCAGGGTGGGGCAATCAGCCCCAGCATTTT.